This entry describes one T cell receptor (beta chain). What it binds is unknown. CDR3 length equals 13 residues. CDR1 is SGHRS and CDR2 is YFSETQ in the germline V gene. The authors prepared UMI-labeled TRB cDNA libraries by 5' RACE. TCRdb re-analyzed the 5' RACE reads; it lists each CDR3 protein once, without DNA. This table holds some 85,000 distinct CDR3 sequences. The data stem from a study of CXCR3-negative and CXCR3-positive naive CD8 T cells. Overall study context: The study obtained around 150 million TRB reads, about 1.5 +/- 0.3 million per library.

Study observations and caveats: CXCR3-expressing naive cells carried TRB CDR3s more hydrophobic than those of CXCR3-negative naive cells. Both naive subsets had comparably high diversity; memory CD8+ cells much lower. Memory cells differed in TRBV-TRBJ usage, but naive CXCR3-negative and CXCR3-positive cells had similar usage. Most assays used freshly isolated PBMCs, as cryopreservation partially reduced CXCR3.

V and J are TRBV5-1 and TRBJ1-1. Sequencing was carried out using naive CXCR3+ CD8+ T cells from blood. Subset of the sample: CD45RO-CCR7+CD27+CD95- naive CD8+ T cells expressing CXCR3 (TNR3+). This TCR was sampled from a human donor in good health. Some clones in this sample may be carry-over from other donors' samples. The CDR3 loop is CASSFGSGIEAFF.